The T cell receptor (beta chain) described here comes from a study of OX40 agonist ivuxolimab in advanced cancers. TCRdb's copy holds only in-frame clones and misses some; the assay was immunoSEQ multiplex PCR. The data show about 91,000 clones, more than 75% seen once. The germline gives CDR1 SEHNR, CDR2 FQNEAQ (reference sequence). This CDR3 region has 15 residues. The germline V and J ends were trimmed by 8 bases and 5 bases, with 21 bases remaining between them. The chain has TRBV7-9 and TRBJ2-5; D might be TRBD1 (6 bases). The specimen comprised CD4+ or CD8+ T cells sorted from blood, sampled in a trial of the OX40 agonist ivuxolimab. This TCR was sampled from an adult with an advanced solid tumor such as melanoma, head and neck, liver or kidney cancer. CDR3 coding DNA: TGTGCCAGCGGATTCGCGGACAGAAGCCCGGAGACCCAGTACTTC. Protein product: CASGFADRSPETQYF.